This section outlines one T cell receptor (beta chain) sequence together with its context. Its cognate antigen is unknown. The data originate from a study of cytomegalovirus exposure and HLA in healthy donors. Study information: It was reported in a later analysis that the same platform had been used for the 90 to 150 validation repertoires as for the 666 first-cohort repertoires.

Measured with immunoSEQ multiplex PCR; TCRdb has only the in-frame clones, and not every one. Of around 250,000 clones listed, 90% are singletons. General study findings and limits: Researchers counted 164 TCR beta chains as cytomegalovirus-associated. Usually a TCR sequence was rare, but some public TCRs were found in many donors.

Germline loops: CDR1 MNHNY, CDR2 SVGAGI (reference sequence). V was clipped by 2 bases and J by 5 bases, with 3 bases between them. The CDR3 length is 12 residues. The chain uses TRBV6-6 and TRBJ2-2, with D unresolved. The specimen was PBMCs. The sequence came from a woman younger than 35 in good health and CMV-seronegative. Here the CDR3 reads CASSYPTGELFF. CDR3 bases: TGTGCCAGCAGTTACCCGACCGGGGAGCTGTTTTTT.